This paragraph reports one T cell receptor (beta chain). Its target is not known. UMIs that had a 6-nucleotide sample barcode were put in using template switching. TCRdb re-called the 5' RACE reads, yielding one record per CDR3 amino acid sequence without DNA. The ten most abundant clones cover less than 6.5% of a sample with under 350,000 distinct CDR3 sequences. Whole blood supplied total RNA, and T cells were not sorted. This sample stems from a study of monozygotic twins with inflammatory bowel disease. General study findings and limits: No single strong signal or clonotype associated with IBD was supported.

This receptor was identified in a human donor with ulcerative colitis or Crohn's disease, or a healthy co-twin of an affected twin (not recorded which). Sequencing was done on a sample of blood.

This CDR3 reads CASSSRQGAGEAFF. The rearrangement links TRBV7-2 to TRBJ1-1; TCRdb outputs TRBD1, but without DNA this stays unchecked. Germline loops: CDR1 SGHTA, CDR2 FQGNSA. There are 14 residues in the CDR3. Full variable domain (remainder filled in from reference TRBV7-2 and TRBJ1-1): GAGVSQSPSNKVTEKGKDVELRCDPISGHTALYWYRQSLGQGLEFLIYFQGNSAPDKSGLPSDRFSAERTGGSVSTLTIQRTQQEDSAVYLCASSSRQGAGEAFFGQGTRLTVV.